Presented here are 21 T cell receptor beta chains from one specimen sequenced in a study of blood T cell repertoires in COVID-19. The method was immunoSEQ multiplex PCR; TCRdb's version includes in-frame clones alone and lacks a portion of them. The data hold 250,000 to 300,000 clones, with roughly 89% observed a single time. Sequenced: peripheral blood. The origin of the receptors is a woman between 40 and 55 years old who had recovered from COVID-19.

The chain is built from TRBV7-2 and TRBJ2-7; possibly TRBD2 for D (6 bases). This CDR3 has 14 residues. V lost 3 bases and J lost 4, with 13 bases in between. Germline CDR1 is SGHTA and CDR2 is FQGNSA. The CDR3 region has the DNA TGTGCCAGCAGCTTCTCCGGGGGAAGGTACGAGCAGTACTTC. This gives the protein CASSFSGGRYEQYF.

The rearrangement links TRBV21-1 to TRBJ2-3; the DNA was not used to check the table's D call, TRBD1. TRBV21-1 represents a pseudogene. CDR3 length equals 18 residues. DNA of the CDR3: TGTGCCAGGGCAGACCCCGGATCGGACATCCGACGCACAGATACGCAGTATTTT. Protein sequence: CARADPGSDIRRTDTQYF.

J is TRBJ1-5 and V is TRBV12-3 or TRBV12-4; D is unresolved. V was shortened by 8 bases and J by 6 bases, with 14 bases between the two germline ends. The CDR3 totals 13 residues. In DNA form, the CDR3 reads TGTGCCAGCGCCGGGGAATTGAGTCAGCCCCAGCATTTT. It is translated as CASAGELSQPQHF.

The CDR3, as DNA: TGTGCCAGCTCGGCAATTGGGGCGTCGGGTCAGCCCCAGCATTTT. Translating gives CASSAIGASGQPQHF. The chain combines TRBV18 with TRBJ1-5, with a weak D call TRBD1 (5 bases). V lost 6 bases to trimming and J lost 6 bases, with 18 bases between them. Germline assignment: CDR1 KGHSH and CDR2 LQKENI. The CDR3 is 15 residues long.

This clone showed up just a few times. The chain couples TRBV27 to TRBJ1-4, with D possibly being TRBD1 (5 bases). The V and J ends lost 3 bases and 8 bases respectively, with 13 bases between them. CDR1 and CDR2 from the germline V gene are MNHEY and SMNVEV (reference sequence). CDR3 length equals 14 residues. The CDR3 protein is CASSLFREGEKLFF. The CDR3 nucleotides read TGTGCCAGCAGTTTGTTCAGGGAGGGCGAAAAACTGTTTTTT.

This sequence joins TRBV6-6 and TRBJ1-1, with D possibly being TRBD1 (5 bases). This CDR3 contains 14 residues. Trimming took off 7 bases at V and 0 bases at J, with 12 bases between the two ends. CDR1 and CDR2 from the germline V gene are MNHNY and SVGAGI (reference sequence). DNA for the CDR3: TGTGCCAGCATCATAGGGGATGTGAACACTGAAGCTTTCTTT. The encoded protein is CASIIGDVNTEAFF.

V gene TRBV6-5 combines with J gene TRBJ2-2; D unclear. Germline loops: CDR1 MNHEY, CDR2 SVGAGI. The CDR3 has 13 amino acids. V was trimmed by 8 bases and J by 2 bases, leaving 9 bases between them. CDR3 amino acids: CASPGGNTGELFF. The CDR3 DNA is TGTGCCAGCCCCGGCGGAAACACCGGGGAGCTGTTTTTT.

This chain uses TRBV7-3 with TRBJ2-3; 8 bases agree with TRBD2. CDR1 and CDR2 from the germline V gene are SGHTA and FQGTGA. The CDR3 is made up of 14 amino acids. The V and J ends lost 5 bases and 6 bases, in that order; junction bases with no gene match: 7. The CDR3 region has the DNA TGTGCCAGCAGCAGAGCGGGGGCGGTTGATACGCAGTATTTT. It specifies CASSRAGAVDTQYF.

The CDR3: CASSLQLLSYGYTF. The CDR3 nucleotides are TGTGCCAGCAGTTTGCAGCTACTAAGCTATGGCTACACCTTC. The chain has TRBV28 and TRBJ1-2, with D unresolved. Trimming cost V 3 bases and J 4 bases, with 12 bases left between them. Germline V gene lookup returns CDR1 MDHEN and CDR2 SYDVKM. The CDR3 sequence is 14 residues long.

V usage is TRBV14 and J usage is TRBJ1-1, with D possibly matching TRBD1 (5 bases). The V end was cut by 0 bases, the J end by 0 bases, with 11 bases between. CDR1 and CDR2 from the germline V gene are SGHDN and FVKESK. This CDR3 contains 16 residues. The CDR3 sequence: CASSQDKGNMNTEAFF. CDR3 in DNA: TGTGCCAGCAGCCAAGATAAGGGGAATATGAACACTGAAGCTTTCTTT. The whole variable domain, filled in from reference TRBV14 and TRBJ1-1, reads EAGVTQFPSHSVIEKGQTVTLRCDPISGHDNLYWYRRVMGKEIKFLLHFVKESKQDESGMPNNRFLAERTGGTYSTLKVQPAELEDSGVYFCASSQDKGNMNTEAFFGQGTRLTVV.

The chain carries TRBV30 and TRBJ2-1; TRBD2 agrees at 8 bases. Trimming took 2 bases from V and 9 from J; bases not matched to a gene: 6. The CDR3 totals 13 residues. In germline, CDR1 is GTSNPN, CDR2 SVGIG (reference sequence). The CDR3 spells CAWSNVGRGEQFF. The CDR3 coding sequence is TGTGCCTGGAGTAACGTCGGGAGGGGTGAGCAGTTCTTC. Full variable domain (remainder filled in from reference TRBV30 and TRBJ2-1): SQTIHQWPATLVQPVGSPLSLECTVEGTSNPNLYWYRQAAGRGLQLLFYSVGIGQISSEVPQNLSASRPQDRQFILSSKKLLLSDSGFYLCAWSNVGRGEQFFGPGTRLTVL.

The rearrangement joins TRBV27 to TRBJ2-4; the D is unclear. The CDR3 covers 13 residues. Trimming removed 0 bases at V and 6 bases at J, with 6 bases between. The germline gives CDR1 MNHEY, CDR2 SMNVEV (reference sequence). CDR3 region: CASSLSSGNIQYF. The CDR3 DNA follows: TGTGCCAGCAGTTTATCCTCAGGAAACATTCAGTACTTC.

The CDR3, as DNA: TGCGCCAGCAGCCAAGTGCAGACAGACCTAAAAAAACTGTTTTTT. It yields the protein CASSQVQTDLKKLFF. V is TRBV4-1 and J is TRBJ1-4, with D maybe TRBD1 (5 bases). The germline V gene encodes CDR1 MGHRA and CDR2 YSYEKL. With 1 base removed from V and 9 bases from J, the gap between germline ends came to 15 bases. This CDR3 has 15 amino acids.

This clone has only one observation. The rearrangement uses TRBV9 and TRBJ1-6, with TRBD1 matching over 9 bases. Germline assignment: CDR1 SGDLS and CDR2 YYNGEE. The trim removed 3 bases at V and 10 bases at J, leaving 11 bases unmatched. The CDR3 spans 16 residues. CDR3 sequence reads: CASSAHQTGGVSPLHF. The CDR3 region has the DNA TGTGCCAGCAGCGCCCACCAGACAGGGGGTGTCTCACCCCTCCACTTT.

The chain has TRBV27 and TRBJ2-2; possible D gene TRBD1, 6 bases. V dropped 5 bases and J dropped 4 bases, with 20 bases sitting between them. CDR1 is MNHEY and CDR2 is SMNVEV in the germline V gene (reference sequence). The length of the CDR3 is 17 residues. CDR3 bases: TGTGCCAGCAGTAGAGCCGGGACAACGCTTATCACCGGGGAGCTGTTTTTT. It translates to CASSRAGTTLITGELFF.

V is TRBV9 and J is TRBJ2-7, with 7 bases identical to TRBD2. Losses at the gene ends were 3 bases for V and 3 bases for J; bases not matched to a gene: 6. Looked up from germline, CDR1 is SGDLS and CDR2 is YYNGEE. CDR3 length equals 14 residues. CDR3 region: CASSAERESYEQYF. The CDR3 nucleotides read TGTGCCAGCAGCGCTGAGCGGGAAAGCTACGAGCAGTACTTC.

The rearrangement uses TRBV6-5 and TRBJ1-2; tentatively, D is TRBD1 (5 bases). V was trimmed by 6 bases and J by 4 bases, leaving 12 bases between them. CDR3 length: 13 amino acids. CDR1 is MNHEY, CDR2 SVGAGI, per germline. The CDR3 here is CASSMQGRYGYTF. The CDR3 nucleotides are TGTGCCAGCAGCATGCAGGGTCGCTATGGCTACACCTTC.

This clone was seen a single time. This sequence joins TRBV5-6 and TRBJ1-5, with 7 bases lining up with TRBD1. Germline CDR1 reads SGHDT; CDR2 reads YYEEEE. The V gene end was trimmed by 3 bases and the J gene end by 0 bases; junction bases not matched to a gene: 6. The CDR3 is 16 residues long. CDR3 sequence (DNA): TGTGCCAGCAGCTCCCTAAGGGACAGTAGCAATCAGCCCCAGCATTTT. Protein product: CASSSLRDSSNQPQHF. The full variable domain, completed using reference TRBV5-6 and TRBJ1-5, is DAGVTQSPTHLIKTRGQQVTLRCSPKSGHDTVSWYQQALGQGPQFIFQYYEEEERQRGNFPDRFSGHQFPNYSSELNVNALLLGDSALYLCASSSLRDSSNQPQHFGDGTRLSIL.

The chain combines TRBV4-3 with TRBJ2-1; 12 nucleotides align to TRBD2. This CDR3 is built from 14 residues. Germline V gives CDR1 LGHNA, CDR2 YSLEER. Unmatched junction bases numbered 4, after V lost 4 bases and J lost 9 bases. This chain's CDR3 is CASSRTSGNPEQFF. In nucleotides, the CDR3 is TGCGCCAGCAGCCGGACTAGCGGGAATCCTGAGCAGTTCTTC.

The chain carries TRBV12-5 and TRBJ2-2; D remains unclear. CDR1 LGHNT and CDR2 FRNRAP come from the germline V gene. The V and J ends lost 1 base and 8 bases respectively, with 5 bases between them. This CDR3 has 12 residues. DNA of the CDR3: TGTGCTAGTGGTTTGGGCAGGGGGGAGCTGTTTTTT. Its translation: CASGLGRGELFF.

This clone has just one count. The chain carries TRBV10-1 and TRBJ2-7; 12 positions agree with TRBD2. Looked up from germline, CDR1 is WNHNN and CDR2 is SYGVQD (reference sequence). V lost 7 bases and J lost 6; bases outside the gene matches: 4. The CDR3 is 13 amino acids. The CDR3 loop reads CASTTSGGCEQYF. The CDR3 region has the DNA TGCGCCAGCACGACTAGCGGGGGTTGCGAGCAGTACTTC.